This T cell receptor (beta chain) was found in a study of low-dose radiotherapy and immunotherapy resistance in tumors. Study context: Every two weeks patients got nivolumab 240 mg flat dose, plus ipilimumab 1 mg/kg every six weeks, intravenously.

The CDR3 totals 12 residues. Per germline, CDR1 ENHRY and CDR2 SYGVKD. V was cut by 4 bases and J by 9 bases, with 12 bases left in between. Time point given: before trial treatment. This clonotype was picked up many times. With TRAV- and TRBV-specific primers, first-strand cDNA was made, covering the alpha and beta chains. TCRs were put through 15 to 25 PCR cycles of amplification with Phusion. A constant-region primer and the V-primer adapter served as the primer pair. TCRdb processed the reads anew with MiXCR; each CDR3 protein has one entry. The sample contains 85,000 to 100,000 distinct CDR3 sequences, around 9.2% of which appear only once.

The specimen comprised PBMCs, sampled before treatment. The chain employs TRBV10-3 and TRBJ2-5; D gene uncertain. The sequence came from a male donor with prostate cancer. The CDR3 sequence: CAISGQDVAQYF. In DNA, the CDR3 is TGTGCCATCAGTGGGCAGGACGTGGCCCAGTACTTC.